These T cell receptor beta chains were read from a single sample in a study of molecular identifiers for immune sequencing clone quantification. MiXCR was run by TCRdb on the PCR reads, yielding one entry per CDR3 protein. The sample consists of about 60,000 distinct CDR3 sequences, 15% to 20% of them appearing once. The sample consisted of naive CD8+ T cells from blood, with Jurkat cell RNA spiked in. These receptor sequences come from a human donor in good health. Some libraries in this study had Jurkat cell RNA spiked in. Both conserved end residues are part of each CDR3. Each record gives: V gene, CDR3 length, J gene, D gene, clone size, CDR3 DNA, CDR3 protein. The D gene is left open where the match is weak. The listing skips clone size in some rows; elsewhere it reads once, few, many or a size class.

v_gene: TRBV29-1
len: 13
j_gene: TRBJ1-2
d_gene: NA
abundance: few
CDR3nt: TGCAGCGTTCCGGGGGGCAGAAACTATGGCTACACCTTC
CDR3aa: CSVPGGRNYGYTF

v_gene: TRBV6-6
len: 14
j_gene: TRBJ1-1
d_gene: NA
abundance: many
CDR3nt: TGTGCCAGCTCCGCCGCCTATCTTGGCACTGAAGCTTTCTTT
CDR3aa: CASSAAYLGTEAFF

v_gene: TRBV7-9
len: 14
j_gene: TRBJ2-7
d_gene: TRBD2
abundance: NA
CDR3nt: TGCGCCAGCAGCTTTCGGGAGGGTTCCTACGAGCAGTACTTC
CDR3aa: CASSFREGSYEQYF

v_gene: TRBV29-1
len: 13
j_gene: TRBJ2-7
d_gene: NA
abundance: many
CDR3nt: TGCAGCGTTTTTCCGGAGTCCTCCTACGAGCAGTACTTC
CDR3aa: CSVFPESSYEQYF

v_gene: TRBV15
len: 13
j_gene: TRBJ2-1
d_gene: NA
abundance: many
CDR3nt: TGTGCCACCAGCAGGGCATGGGCAGATGAGCAGTTCTTC
CDR3aa: CATSRAWADEQFF

v_gene: TRBV20-1
len: 12
j_gene: TRBJ2-2
d_gene: NA
abundance: NA
CDR3nt: TGCAGTGCTTCTGCTTTGAGCGGGGAGCTGTTTTTT
CDR3aa: CSASALSGELFF

v_gene: TRBV7-2
len: 14
j_gene: TRBJ2-7
d_gene: TRBD2
abundance: NA
CDR3nt: TGTGCCAGCAGCCACTTAGCGGGAGTAAACGAGCAGTACTTC
CDR3aa: CASSHLAGVNEQYF

v_gene: TRBV2
len: 15
j_gene: TRBJ2-5
d_gene: TRBD2
abundance: NA
CDR3nt: TGTGCCATCAGCGCTAGCGGGGGAACACAAGAGACCCAGTACTTC
CDR3aa: CAISASGGTQETQYF

v_gene: TRBV24-1
len: 17
j_gene: TRBJ2-1
d_gene: TRBD2
abundance: many
CDR3nt: TGTGCCACCATAAAAAGGACTAGCGGGGACCCCTACAATGAGCAGTTCTTC
CDR3aa: CATIKRTSGDPYNEQFF

v_gene: TRBV6-2/TRBV6-3
len: 18
j_gene: TRBJ2-6
d_gene: NA
abundance: many
CDR3nt: TGTGCCAGCAGTTCCCTCAGGGCCACACACTCTGGGGCCAACGTCCTGACTTTC
CDR3aa: CASSSLRATHSGANVLTF

v_gene: TRBV7-9
len: 15
j_gene: TRBJ1-4
d_gene: NA
abundance: many
CDR3nt: TGTGCCAGCAGCTTAACGGGCAACCCGAATGAAAAACTGTTTTTT
CDR3aa: CASSLTGNPNEKLFF

v_gene: TRBV4-2
len: 14
j_gene: TRBJ1-5
d_gene: NA
abundance: many
CDR3nt: TGTGCCAGCAGCCAAGAACAGGTTCATCAGCCCCAGCATTTT
CDR3aa: CASSQEQVHQPQHF

v_gene: TRBV5-1
len: 17
j_gene: TRBJ2-3
d_gene: TRBD2
abundance: many
CDR3nt: TGCGCCAGCAGCCAGGAAGCCGGGACTAGCGTGACAGATACGCAGTATTTT
CDR3aa: CASSQEAGTSVTDTQYF

v_gene: TRBV7-2
len: 12
j_gene: TRBJ2-1
d_gene: NA
abundance: few
CDR3nt: TGTGCCAGCAGCAACGGGGGCAATGAGCAGTTCTTC
CDR3aa: CASSNGGNEQFF

v_gene: TRBV7-9
len: 17
j_gene: TRBJ2-7
d_gene: NA
abundance: many
CDR3nt: TGTGCCAGCAGCTACACCCGAGTCCTTTCAGGGTCCTACGAGCAGTACTTC
CDR3aa: CASSYTRVLSGSYEQYF

v_gene: TRBV6-2/TRBV6-3
len: 14
j_gene: TRBJ2-1
d_gene: TRBD1
abundance: many
CDR3nt: TGTGCCAGCAGTCACATGTGGACAGGGAATGAGCAGTTCTTC
CDR3aa: CASSHMWTGNEQFF

v_gene: TRBV11-2
len: 13
j_gene: TRBJ2-7
d_gene: NA
abundance: many
CDR3nt: TGTGCCAGCAGCTTAGGGGGGGTGTACGAGCAGTACTTC
CDR3aa: CASSLGGVYEQYF

v_gene: TRBV24-1
len: 14
j_gene: TRBJ2-3
d_gene: TRBD2
abundance: NA
CDR3nt: TGTGCCACCAGTGATTCTCGGGGGGGAGATACGCAGTATTTT
CDR3aa: CATSDSRGGDTQYF

v_gene: TRBV12-5
len: 14
j_gene: TRBJ2-2
d_gene: NA
abundance: NA
CDR3nt: TGTGCTGGTGGTTTGGCAGGGGCCACCGGGGAGCTGTTTTTT
CDR3aa: CAGGLAGATGELFF

v_gene: TRBV19
len: 13
j_gene: TRBJ2-7
d_gene: NA
abundance: many
CDR3nt: TGTGCCAGTAGTCTCCGTTGGTACCACGAGCAGTACTTC
CDR3aa: CASSLRWYHEQYF

v_gene: TRBV27
len: 11
j_gene: TRBJ2-7
d_gene: NA
abundance: many
CDR3nt: TGTGCCAGCAGTGGGGGTGGGGGAGAAAACTTC
CDR3aa: CASSGGGGENF

v_gene: TRBV7-2
len: 16
j_gene: TRBJ1-6
d_gene: NA
abundance: NA
CDR3nt: TGTGCCAGCAGCTTAGAAGTCCTCCGGATGAATTCACCCCTCCACTTT
CDR3aa: CASSLEVLRMNSPLHF

v_gene: TRBV13
len: 17
j_gene: TRBJ2-6
d_gene: TRBD1
abundance: many
CDR3nt: TGTGCCAGCAGCTCCGGGACAGTCAACTCTGGGGCCAACGTCCTGACTTTC
CDR3aa: CASSSGTVNSGANVLTF

v_gene: TRBV10-3
len: 12
j_gene: TRBJ2-5
d_gene: NA
abundance: many
CDR3nt: TGTGCCATCAGTCGGGGACCGGAGACCCAGTACTTC
CDR3aa: CAISRGPETQYF

v_gene: TRBV29-1
len: 13
j_gene: TRBJ2-7
d_gene: NA
abundance: many
CDR3nt: TGCAGCGTAATCACTTCTCGAGGGTACGAGCAGTACTTC
CDR3aa: CSVITSRGYEQYF

v_gene: TRBV20-1
len: 14
j_gene: TRBJ2-7
d_gene: TRBD2
abundance: many
CDR3nt: TGCAGTGCCACTACCGTAGCGGGAGGGAATGAGCAGTACTTC
CDR3aa: CSATTVAGGNEQYF

v_gene: TRBV20-1
len: 14
j_gene: TRBJ2-7
d_gene: NA
abundance: many
CDR3nt: TGCAGTGCTAGAGATCTGGACAGTCCCTACGAGCAGTACTTC
CDR3aa: CSARDLDSPYEQYF

v_gene: TRBV13
len: 15
j_gene: TRBJ2-5
d_gene: NA
abundance: many
CDR3nt: TGTGCCAGCAGCTTAGTGCGGGGGCCCCAAGAGACCCAGTACTTC
CDR3aa: CASSLVRGPQETQYF

v_gene: TRBV11-2
len: 13
j_gene: TRBJ2-5
d_gene: NA
abundance: few
CDR3nt: TGTGCCAGCAGCTGGAAAATACAAGAGACCCAGTACTTC
CDR3aa: CASSWKIQETQYF